This T cell receptor (beta chain) was identified during a study of CXCR3-negative and CXCR3-positive naive CD8 T cells. Study as a whole: The libraries together contributed approximately 150 million TRB reads, each supplying about 1.5 +/- 0.3 million.

The study made its TRB cDNA libraries by 5' RACE, adding UMI labels. TCRdb reprocessed the 5' RACE reads and stores each CDR3 protein as one record, lacking DNA. Recorded for this sample: 20,000 to 25,000 distinct CDR3 sequences. To note about this clonotype: The antigen is undetermined.

Findings and caveats of the study: Cryopreserved cells showed partially decreased CXCR3 expression, and most assays used fresh PBMCs. Memory CD8+ cells showed much lower diversity, while both naive subsets displayed comparably high diversity. Naive CXCR3-positive and CXCR3-negative cells shared TRBV-TRBJ usage; memory cells diverged.

The sample taken for sequencing was memory CD8+ T cells from blood. The TCR sequence derives from a human donor in good health. Some clones in this sample may be carry-over from other donors' samples.

This CDR3 is CASSSVVRELFF. The J gene is TRBJ2-2, the V gene TRBV18. The CDR3 covers 12 residues. The germline CDR1 and CDR2 sequences are KGHSH and LQKENI.